The rows below give T cell receptor beta chains drawn from one sample of a study of beta chain features in type 1 diabetes. This table comes from immunoSEQ multiplex PCR, and its TCRdb copy is limited to in-frame clones, with some not included. The sample records some 240,000 clones, 16% being singletons. Sequencing input: naive CD4+ T cells from blood. The origin of the receptors is a man aged 25 to 40 with type 1 diabetes. CDR3s include the opening cysteine and the closing phenylalanine or tryptophan. The order of the fields is D gene, J gene, clone size, V gene, CDR3 length, CDR3 protein, CDR3 DNA. D genes are given only for firm matches. Clone size appears in some rows only: once, few, many, or a class for an expanded clone.

TRBD1 | TRBJ2-7 | NA | TRBV7-6 | 15 | CASSGWDRGRYEQYF | TGTGCCAGCAGCGGCTGGGACAGGGGGCGCTACGAGCAGTACTTC
TRBD2 | TRBJ2-1 | few | TRBV28 | 14 | CASISTSADNEQFF | TGTGCCAGCATCTCGACTAGCGCAGACAATGAGCAGTTCTTC
NA | TRBJ2-4 | NA | TRBV5-1 | 15 | CASSLGLTNVNIQYF | TGCGCCAGCAGCTTGGGTCTAACGAACGTGAACATTCAGTACTTC
TRBD1 | TRBJ2-1 | NA | TRBV29-1 | 13 | CSVDGTGYNEQFF | TGCAGCGTTGATGGGACAGGGTACAATGAGCAGTTCTTC
TRBD2 | TRBJ2-1 | few | TRBV4-2 | 19 | CASSQKSGTSGNSYNEQFF | TGTGCCAGCAGCCAAAAGTCGGGGACTAGCGGAAACTCCTACAATGAGCAGTTCTTC
NA | TRBJ2-1 | NA | TRBV7-2 | 15 | CASSFSGSSYNEQFF | TGTGCCAGCAGCTTCTCGGGTAGCTCCTACAATGAGCAGTTCTTC
NA | TRBJ2-3 | NA | TRBV25-1 | 14 | CASSVGRSTDTQYF | TGTGCCAGCAGTGTAGGGAGGAGCACAGATACGCAGTATTTT
TRBD2 | TRBJ2-1 | few | TRBV4-2 | 17 | CASSQGLAGGPYNEQFF | TGTGCCAGCAGCCAAGGACTAGCGGGAGGTCCCTACAATGAGCAGTTCTTC
NA | TRBJ1-2 | NA | TRBV28 | 11 | CASSEDYGYTF | TGTGCCAGCAGCGAGGACTATGGCTACACCTTC
TRBD1 | TRBJ2-5 | few | TRBV30 | 15 | CAWSVPTGGAETQYF | TGTGCCTGGAGTGTACCGACAGGGGGCGCCGAGACCCAGTACTTC
NA | TRBJ2-7 | few | TRBV10-3 | 12 | CAISEGGYEQYF | TGTGCCATCAGTGAGGGAGGGTACGAGCAGTACTTC
NA | TRBJ2-2 | few | TRBV7-9 | 15 | CASSWGSPSTGELFF | TGTGCCAGCAGCTGGGGGAGCCCGAGCACCGGGGAGCTGTTTTTT
NA | TRBJ2-2 | NA | TRBV5-1 | 15 | CASSLLSGATGELFF | TGCGCCAGCAGCTTGCTGTCAGGCGCCACCGGGGAGCTGTTTTTT
TRBD1 | TRBJ2-1 | NA | TRBV9 | 15 | CASSASGQEDNEQFF | TGTGCCAGCAGCGCATCGGGACAGGAGGACAATGAGCAGTTCTTC
NA | TRBJ2-7 | NA | TRBV6-5 | 13 | CASSTDSTYEQYF | TGTGCCAGCAGTACCGACTCAACCTACGAGCAGTACTTC
TRBD2 | TRBJ2-7 | NA | TRBV28 | 16 | CASSLLASGLPYEQYF | TGTGCCAGCAGTTTGTTGGCTAGCGGGCTGCCCTACGAGCAGTACTTC
NA | TRBJ2-5 | few | TRBV7-9 | 13 | CASSSLGQETQYF | TGTGCCAGCAGCTCACTAGGCCAGGAGACCCAGTACTTC
NA | TRBJ1-1 | NA | TRBV28 | 14 | CASSLRQFNTEAFF | TGTGCCAGCAGTTTAAGGCAGTTCAACACTGAAGCTTTCTTT
NA | TRBJ2-7 | few | TRBV25-1 | 13 | CASSESGTYEQYF | TGTGCCAGCAGTGAATCTGGGACTTACGAGCAGTACTTC
NA | TRBJ1-2 | few | TRBV4-2 | 11 | CASSQEGGYTF | TGTGCCAGCAGCCAAGAAGGTGGCTACACCTTC
NA | TRBJ1-2 | few | TRBV29-1 | 13 | CSVGWGGVDGYTF | TGCAGCGTTGGATGGGGCGGGGTGGATGGCTACACCTTC
NA | TRBJ1-1 | few | TRBV29-1 | 15 | CSVDLLAGANTEAFF | TGCAGCGTTGATTTGCTTGCAGGGGCGAACACTGAAGCTTTCTTT
NA | TRBJ2-5 | few | TRBV7-9 | 13 | CASSWGHLRAQYF | TGTGCCAGCAGCTGGGGACACCTCCGTGCCCAGTACTTC
NA | TRBJ2-3 | few | TRBV7-3 | 14 | CASSSGPHTDTQYF | TGTGCCAGCAGCTCGGGACCTCACACAGATACGCAGTATTTT
NA | TRBJ2-1 | NA | TRBV11-2 | 15 | CASSHRKGEGNEQFF | TGTGCCAGCAGTCACAGGAAGGGGGAAGGCAATGAGCAGTTCTTC
TRBD1 | TRBJ1-1 | few | TRBV7-2 | 15 | CASSLKGTGNTEAFF | TGTGCCAGCAGCCTCAAGGGGACAGGGAACACTGAAGCTTTCTTT
NA | TRBJ2-2 | few | TRBV29-1 | 14 | CSVERQPNTGELFF | TGCAGCGTTGAACGTCAGCCGAACACCGGGGAGCTGTTTTTT
NA | TRBJ2-1 | few | TRBV5-1 | 14 | CASIQESSYNEQFF | TGCGCCAGCATTCAGGAGAGCTCCTACAATGAGCAGTTCTTC
TRBD1 | TRBJ1-1 | few | TRBV19 | 14 | CASKDRAGGTEAFF | TGTGCCAGTAAGGACAGGGCCGGAGGCACTGAAGCTTTCTTT
TRBD1 | TRBJ1-2 | few | TRBV5-1 | 15 | CASSLGTGTNYGYTF | TGCGCCAGCAGCTTGGGGACAGGGACTAACTATGGCTACACCTTC
NA | TRBJ1-2 | NA | TRBV30 | 14 | CAWSVSGAQGGYTF | TGTGCCTGGAGTGTAAGCGGGGCACAAGGAGGCTACACCTTC
NA | TRBJ2-5 | NA | TRBV12-5 | 16 | CASGLVLSADQETQYF | TGTGCTAGTGGTTTGGTACTTTCAGCGGACCAAGAGACCCAGTACTTC
TRBD1 | TRBJ2-3 | NA | TRBV29-1 | 16 | CSVAGRTGTGGDTQYF | TGCAGCGTGGCGGGACGAACGGGGACAGGGGGAGATACGCAGTATTTT
NA | TRBJ1-1 | few | TRBV7-9 | 15 | CASSWNTGPSAEAFF | TGTGCCAGCAGCTGGAACACCGGGCCCTCGGCTGAAGCTTTCTTT
NA | TRBJ2-5 | few | TRBV28 | 14 | CASSFTSSLETQYF | TGTGCCAGCAGTTTTACATCTAGCCTGGAGACCCAGTACTTC
TRBD1 | TRBJ2-4 | NA | TRBV7-2 | 17 | CASSAGQGAFGKNIQYF | TGTGCCAGCAGCGCGGGACAGGGGGCGTTCGGCAAAAACATTCAGTACTTC
TRBD2 | TRBJ2-1 | NA | TRBV4-3 | 16 | CASSPIAGASYNEQFF | TGCGCCAGCAGCCCCATAGCGGGAGCGTCCTACAATGAGCAGTTCTTC
TRBD2 | TRBJ2-7 | NA | TRBV30 | 14 | CAWRLAGGWYEQYF | TGTGCCTGGAGGCTAGCGGGAGGTTGGTACGAGCAGTACTTC
NA | TRBJ2-1 | NA | TRBV15 | 15 | CATSPIAHGANEQFF | TGTGCCACCAGCCCAATCGCCCACGGCGCGAATGAGCAGTTCTTC
NA | TRBJ1-1 | few | TRBV29-1 | 12 | CSVSEGDSEAFF | TGCAGCGTGTCGGAGGGGGACTCTGAAGCTTTCTTT
NA | TRBJ2-3 | NA | TRBV7-9 | 14 | CASSLGLSTDTQYF | TGTGCCAGCAGCTTAGGACTTAGCACAGATACGCAGTATTTT
NA | TRBJ1-5 | few | TRBV18 | 14 | CASSPGQFNQPQHF | TGTGCCAGCTCGCCTGGACAGTTCAATCAGCCCCAGCATTTT
NA | TRBJ2-2 | NA | TRBV4-1 | 15 | CASSPYADSTGELFF | TGCGCCAGCAGCCCTTACGCGGACAGCACCGGGGAGCTGTTTTTT
NA | TRBJ2-3 | NA | TRBV27 | 16 | CASSSLVNSEADTQYF | TGTGCCAGCAGTTCATTAGTAAACTCAGAGGCAGATACGCAGTATTTT
NA | TRBJ2-6 | NA | TRBV28 | 15 | CASSLTGTGANVLTF | TGTGCCAGCAGTCTGACAGGAACCGGGGCCAACGTCCTGACTTTC
TRBD1 | TRBJ2-7 | NA | TRBV25-1 | 14 | CASRRQGHSYEQYF | TGTGCCAGTAGAAGACAGGGGCACTCCTACGAGCAGTACTTC
NA | TRBJ2-2 | NA | TRBV5-4 | 16 | CASSLQTRGVPGELFF | TGTGCCAGCAGCTTGCAGACGAGGGGAGTCCCCGGGGAGCTGTTTTTT
NA | TRBJ2-7 | NA | TRBV25-1 | 13 | CASSEKPSYEQYF | TGTGCCAGCAGTGAAAAACCATCGTACGAGCAGTACTTC
TRBD2 | TRBJ2-1 | few | TRBV29-1 | 15 | CSVVSSGRASNEQFF | TGCAGCGTTGTGAGTAGCGGGAGGGCGAGTAATGAGCAGTTCTTC
NA | TRBJ2-1 | NA | TRBV10-3 | 14 | CAISESWLDNEQFF | TGTGCCATCAGTGAGTCATGGCTAGACAATGAGCAGTTCTTC
NA | TRBJ2-7 | few | TRBV30 | 11 | CAWTGFYEQYF | TGTGCCTGGACAGGATTCTACGAGCAGTACTTC